This passage covers 3 T cell receptor beta chains from one sample sequenced in a study of T cell changes during pregnancy in multiple sclerosis. Only in-frame clones appear in the TCRdb table, and some are missing; sequencing was by immunoSEQ multiplex PCR. The sample consists of around 38,000 clones, roughly 90% of them appearing once. This specimen was CD8+ T cells from peripheral blood mononuclear cells, taken in the third trimester of pregnancy. All receptors come from a female donor with multiple sclerosis, enrolled in a pregnancy study.

The V and J genes are TRBV9 and TRBJ2-7, with a tentative D call TRBD1 (6 bases). The CDR3 runs 13 residues. Germline CDR1 and CDR2: SGDLS and YYNGEE. The V and J ends lost 3 bases and 3 bases respectively, with 10 bases between them. The CDR3, as DNA: TGTGCCAGCAGCGCGACAGGAAGCTACGAGCAGTACTTC. This gives the protein CASSATGSYEQYF.

This clone occurred a few times. This chain connects TRBV7-9 to TRBJ2-7, with 10 bases matching TRBD2. Germline V CDR1 and CDR2: SEHNR, FQNEAQ (reference sequence). V gave up 5 bases and J gave up 2 bases; unmatched junction bases: 0. CDR3 size: 13 residues. The CDR3 nucleotides read TGTGCCAGCAGCACTAGCGGGACCTACGAGCAGTACTTC. This sequence encodes CASSTSGTYEQYF.

The rearrangement uses TRBV6-6 and TRBJ2-7, with D uncertain. V lost 0 bases, J lost 4 bases, and 16 bases lay in between. Germline lookup yields CDR1 MNHNY and CDR2 SVGAGI (reference sequence). The CDR3 loop spans 16 amino acids. The CDR3 region has the DNA TGTGCCAGCAGTTACTCGATGGGCCAGAGCCAATACGAGCAGTACTTC. Amino acid sequence: CASSYSMGQSQYEQYF.